One and the same sample provided the 23 T cell receptor beta chains below, sequenced in a study of T cell clonotyping in hematopoietic cell transplantation. Data came from immunoSEQ multiplex PCR; TCRdb stores just in-frame clones and leaves some out. This table has about 29,000 clones, 60% to 85% appearing once. Described time point: recipient sample about 28 days before transplant, after cytoreduction. Sequenced material: peripheral blood mononuclear cells, taken before stem cell transplant. These receptors originate from a woman aged 30 to 39 with chronic myeloid leukemia. Some clones in this sample may be carry-over from other donors' samples.

The rearrangement links TRBV6-5 to TRBJ1-6; D call uncertain. The germline V gene has CDR1 MNHEY and CDR2 SVGAGI. The CDR3 sequence is 13 residues long. V lost 2 bases and J lost 9, with 8 bases in between. The CDR3 is CASSYGGTSPLHF. CDR3 nucleotide sequence: TGTGCCAGCAGTTACGGAGGAACTTCACCCCTCCACTTT.

This rearrangement joins TRBV7-2 to TRBJ1-2; TRBD1 might be the D (5 bases). This CDR3 region has 14 residues. With 5 bases removed from V and 4 bases from J, the gap between germline ends came to 14 bases. Germline CDR1 is SGHTA and CDR2 is FQGNSA. The CDR3 reads CASSRGTAGYGYTF. The CDR3 DNA reads TGTGCCAGCAGCCGAGGGACGGCGGGCTATGGCTACACCTTC.

The V and J genes are TRBV5-1 and TRBJ1-2; D ambiguous. The germline gives CDR1 SGHRS, CDR2 YFSETQ. This CDR3 has 12 amino acids. V lost 7 bases, J lost 6 bases, and 13 bases lay in between. In DNA, the CDR3 is TGCGCCAGCCTGCGGGGAGAGAATGGCTACACCTTC. This translates into CASLRGENGYTF.

This sequence joins TRBV9 and TRBJ2-7; a possible D gene is TRBD1 (5 bases). CDR1 SGDLS and CDR2 YYNGEE come from the germline V gene. CDR3 length: 13 amino acids. Trimming left V 2 bases short and J 3 bases short, with 9 bases between. The CDR3 loop is CASSVGDSYEQYF. The CDR3 DNA reads TGTGCCAGCAGCGTCGGAGACAGCTACGAGCAGTACTTC.

This clone has only one observation. The chain recombines TRBV2 with TRBJ1-2; D is unclear. Per germline, CDR1 SNHLY and CDR2 FYNNEI. The CDR3 runs to 12 residues. Between the trimmed V and J ends, which lost 7 bases and 4 bases, there was a span of 10 bases. The CDR3 sequence: CASKENGYGYTF. The DNA of the CDR3 is TGTGCCAGCAAGGAAAACGGCTATGGCTACACCTTC.

This rearrangement joins TRBV27 to TRBJ1-5, with D possibly TRBD1 on 6 matching bases. V was pared by 2 bases and J by 2 bases, with 22 bases between. CDR1 MNHEY and CDR2 SMNVEV come from the germline V gene (reference sequence). The CDR3 loop spans 19 amino acids. The CDR3 loop reads CASSLRAPGVQVGNQPQHF. The CDR3 DNA follows: TGTGCCAGCAGTTTAAGGGCTCCAGGGGTTCAGGTGGGCAATCAGCCCCAGCATTTT.

The rearrangement uses TRBV6-1 and TRBJ1-4; D gene uncertain. V was trimmed by 0 bases and J by 8 bases, leaving 13 bases between them. The CDR3 runs 15 residues. The germline V gene has CDR1 MNHNS and CDR2 SASEGT. CDR3 protein: CASSEASIGEEKLFF. CDR3 bases: TGTGCCAGCAGTGAAGCGTCGATCGGTGAGGAAAAACTGTTTTTT.

This clone was found a few times. This chain connects TRBV7-6 to TRBJ2-5; 9 positions match TRBD1. Germline CDR1 is SGHVS and CDR2 is FNYEAQ. The CDR3 covers 16 residues. V shed 4 bases, J shed 4 bases, and the junction held 10 bases outside the gene matches. CDR3 DNA: TGTGCCAGCAGCTCCCAAACAGGGGGCCTCGGAGAGACCCAGTACTTC. It yields the protein CASSSQTGGLGETQYF.

V is TRBV19 and J is TRBJ2-1; D is undetermined. The V gene's germline CDR1 is LNHDA and CDR2 SQIVND (reference sequence). CDR3 length: 17 residues. The V and J ends lost 2 bases and 0 bases respectively, with 14 bases between them. CDR3 nucleotide sequence: TGTGCCAGTAGTATAATCTCTGATGATAGCTCCTACAATGAGCAGTTCTTC. It codes for CASSIISDDSSYNEQFF.

This sequence joins TRBV7-2 and TRBJ2-2; maybe TRBD1 (6 bases). This CDR3 has 17 residues. Per germline, CDR1 SGHTA and CDR2 FQGNSA. With 5 bases removed from V and 7 bases from J, the gap between germline ends came to 23 bases. CDR3 sequence reads: CASSRYGTRQGIGELFF. In DNA, the CDR3 is TGTGCCAGCAGCCGGTACGGGACACGTCAGGGAATCGGGGAGCTGTTTTTT.

The V call is TRBV7-2, the J call TRBJ2-3, with TRBD2 identical over 14 bases. Germline CDR1 SGHTA, CDR2 FQGNSA. The V segment lost 4 bases and the J segment 2 bases; nucleotides outside the gene matches: 5. This CDR3 spans 17 amino acids. The CDR3 DNA follows: TGTGCCAGCAGCTCTCGACTAGCGGGGGGGACCACAGATACGCAGTATTTT. Translating gives CASSSRLAGGTTDTQYF.

This chain links TRBV5-1 with TRBJ1-2; 8 bases are a match to TRBD1. Germline V gene sequence: CDR1 SGHRS, CDR2 YFSETQ. Trimming at V came to 0 bases and at J to 8 bases, leaving 9 bases not matched to a gene. This CDR3 has 15 amino acids. The CDR3 loop reads CASSLAGSGGRGYTF. DNA of the CDR3: TGCGCCAGCAGCTTGGCCGGTTCAGGGGGCAGAGGCTACACCTTC.

This chain connects TRBV4-3 to TRBJ2-2; possibly TRBD1 for D (5 bases). V lost 4 bases to trimming and J lost 6 bases, with 15 bases between them. Looked up from germline, CDR1 is LGHNA and CDR2 is YSLEER. The CDR3 covers 15 residues. The CDR3 DNA sequence: TGCGCCAGCAGCCCTAAGGGGTTGATAGCCGGGGAGCTGTTTTTT. Its protein product is CASSPKGLIAGELFF.

This clone has more than one count but fewer than ten. This sequence joins TRBV2 and TRBJ1-5, with 8 nucleotides matching TRBD1. The CDR3 covers 16 residues. Germline-derived CDR1 and CDR2 are SNHLY and FYNNEI. The J segment lost 1 base and the V segment lost 6 bases, leaving 8 bases of the junction unmatched. This CDR3 reads CASRASGGLSNQPQHF. The CDR3 coding sequence is TGTGCCAGCAGGGCCTCAGGGGGCCTCAGCAATCAGCCCCAGCATTTT.

The gene calls are TRBV5-1 and TRBJ2-2, with TRBD1 identical over 8 bases. The germline V gene encodes CDR1 SGHRS and CDR2 YFSETQ. V was clipped by 4 bases and J by 2 bases; unmatched bases: 7. CDR3 length: 16 amino acids. This chain's CDR3 is CASSQGQARNTGELFF. DNA for the CDR3: TGCGCCAGCAGCCAGGGACAGGCTCGAAACACCGGGGAGCTGTTTTTT.

This clone was detected only a few times. V usage is TRBV6-1 and J usage is TRBJ1-2; tentative D call: TRBD1 (6 bases). Germline V gives CDR1 MNHNS, CDR2 SASEGT. This CDR3 comprises 15 residues. Trimming shortened V by 0 bases and J by 5 bases, and 13 bases separated the two germline ends. The CDR3 is CASSEALQGRYGYTF. DNA for the CDR3: TGTGCCAGCAGTGAAGCGCTCCAGGGGAGGTATGGCTACACCTTC.

The sample holds one count of this clone. V usage is TRBV4-2 and J usage is TRBJ1-6; no reliable D call. This CDR3 has 12 amino acids. V lost 0 bases and J 16 bases, leaving 10 bases between the germline ends. CDR1 and CDR2 (germline): LGHNA, YNFKEQ. This chain's CDR3 is CASSQERERLHF. The DNA for the CDR3 is TGTGCCAGCAGCCAAGAGAGGGAGAGGCTCCACTTT.

The genes are TRBV6-6 and TRBJ1-1; no definite D call. Per the germline V gene, CDR1 is MNHNY and CDR2 is SVGAGI (reference sequence). V shed 5 bases and J shed 7 bases, with 20 bases lying between them. The CDR3 extends over 15 amino acids. The CDR3 region is CASSTTGRGLYEAFF. The CDR3 nucleotides read TGTGCCAGCAGTACGACGGGCAGAGGCCTTTATGAAGCTTTCTTT.

The rearrangement uses TRBV4-2 and TRBJ2-3; D perhaps matches TRBD1 (6 bases). The CDR3 spans 17 residues. CDR1 is LGHNA, CDR2 YNFKEQ, per germline. V was shortened by 0 bases and J by 6 bases, with 19 bases between the two germline ends. The CDR3: CASSQDPFGGPSDTQYF. For the CDR3, the DNA is TGTGCCAGCAGCCAAGACCCGTTTGGGGGCCCTTCTGATACGCAGTATTTT.

The CDR3 region is CASSVMISYNSPLHF. For the CDR3, the DNA is TGTGCCAGCAGTGTGATGATCTCCTATAATTCACCCCTCCACTTT. This chain links TRBV6-1 with TRBJ1-6; D ambiguous. Germline-derived CDR1 and CDR2 are MNHNS and SASEGT. This CDR3 contains 15 residues. Trimming took 4 bases from V and 0 from J, leaving 7 bases between them.

J is TRBJ2-3 and V is TRBV9, with 7 positions matching TRBD2. V dropped 3 bases and J dropped 3; count of bases not matched to a gene: 7. The germline CDR1 and CDR2 sequences are SGDLS and YYNGEE. This CDR3 spans 15 amino acids. The CDR3 bases are TGTGCCAGCAGCGCCAGACTAGCATTTACAGATACGCAGTATTTT. Translating it yields CASSARLAFTDTQYF.

The V call is TRBV2, the J call TRBJ1-5; possible D gene TRBD1, 5 bases. V lost 3 bases and J lost 1, with 10 bases in between. From germline, CDR1 is SNHLY and CDR2 FYNNEI. The CDR3 length is 15 residues. The CDR3: CASSDSGTSNQPQHF. DNA of the CDR3: TGTGCCAGCAGTGATTCTGGGACGAGCAATCAGCCCCAGCATTTT.

V is TRBV9 and J is TRBJ1-1; TRBD1 is a possible D gene (6 bases). Trimming removed 4 bases from V and 2 bases from J, with 15 bases in between. Germline values: CDR1 SGDLS, CDR2 YYNGEE. This CDR3 contains 15 residues. The CDR3 region has the DNA TGTGCCAGCAGCATAACAGGGAGTGGAAACACTGAAGCTTTCTTT. This encodes CASSITGSGNTEAFF.